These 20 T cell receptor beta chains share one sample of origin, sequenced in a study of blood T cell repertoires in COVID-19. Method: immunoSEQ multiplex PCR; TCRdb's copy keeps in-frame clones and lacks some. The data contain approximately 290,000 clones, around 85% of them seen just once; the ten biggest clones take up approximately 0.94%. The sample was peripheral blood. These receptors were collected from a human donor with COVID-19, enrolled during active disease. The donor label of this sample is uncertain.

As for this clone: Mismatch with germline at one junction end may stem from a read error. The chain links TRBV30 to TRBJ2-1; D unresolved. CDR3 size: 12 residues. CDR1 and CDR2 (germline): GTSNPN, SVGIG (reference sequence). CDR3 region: CSVMSSYNEQFF. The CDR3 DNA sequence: TGCTCGGTAATGAGCTCCTACAATGAGCAGTTCTTC.

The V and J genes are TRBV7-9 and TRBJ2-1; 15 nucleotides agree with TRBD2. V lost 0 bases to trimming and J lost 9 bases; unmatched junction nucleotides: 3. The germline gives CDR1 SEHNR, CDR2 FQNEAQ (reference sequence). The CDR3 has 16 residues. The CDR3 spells CASSLAGLAGGGEQFF. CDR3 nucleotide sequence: TGTGCCAGCAGCTTAGCGGGACTAGCGGGAGGTGGTGAGCAGTTCTTC.

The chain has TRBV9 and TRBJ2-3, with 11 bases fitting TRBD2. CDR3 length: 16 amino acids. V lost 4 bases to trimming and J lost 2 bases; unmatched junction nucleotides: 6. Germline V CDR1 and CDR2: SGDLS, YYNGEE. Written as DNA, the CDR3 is TGTGCCAGCAGCAGACTAGCGGGACGGGACACAGATACGCAGTATTTT. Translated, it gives CASSRLAGRDTDTQYF.

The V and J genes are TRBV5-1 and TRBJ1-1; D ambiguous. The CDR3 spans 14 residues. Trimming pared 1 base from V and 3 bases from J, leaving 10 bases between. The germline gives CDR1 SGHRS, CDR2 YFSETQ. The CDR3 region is CASSLIDQDTEAFF. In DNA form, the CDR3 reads TGCGCCAGCAGCTTGATAGACCAGGACACTGAAGCTTTCTTT.

For the CDR3, the DNA is TGTGCCAGCAGCCCAAATTCACCCCTCCACTTT. Translating gives CASSPNSPLHF. This chain connects TRBV7-9 to TRBJ1-6; no definite D call. The CDR3 spans 11 residues. With 5 bases removed from V and 7 bases from J, the gap between germline ends came to 3 bases. The germline CDR1 and CDR2 sequences are SEHNR and FQNEAQ (reference sequence).

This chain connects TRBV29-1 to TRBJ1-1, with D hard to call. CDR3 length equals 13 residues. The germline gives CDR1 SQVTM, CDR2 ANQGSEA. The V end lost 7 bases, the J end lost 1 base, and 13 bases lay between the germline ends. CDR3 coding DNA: TGCAGCGACGGCGTGGGCCAGAACACTGAAGCTTTCTTT. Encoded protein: CSDGVGQNTEAFF.

CDR3: CASIGLAGGVDTQYF. The CDR3 DNA follows: TGTGCCAGCATAGGACTAGCGGGAGGAGTTGATACGCAGTATTTT. J is TRBJ2-3 and V is TRBV2; 14 bases are shared with TRBD2. Looked up from germline, CDR1 is SNHLY and CDR2 is FYNNEI. With 7 bases clipped from V and 6 bases from J, the junction kept 6 bases outside the gene matches. The CDR3 spans 15 residues.

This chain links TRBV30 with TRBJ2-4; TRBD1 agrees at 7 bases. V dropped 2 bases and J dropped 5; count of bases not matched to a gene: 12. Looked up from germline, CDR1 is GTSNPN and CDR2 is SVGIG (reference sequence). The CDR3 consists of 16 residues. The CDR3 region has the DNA TGTGCCTGGAGTACCATTTCGACAGGGATCCAAAACATTCAGTACTTC. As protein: CAWSTISTGIQNIQYF. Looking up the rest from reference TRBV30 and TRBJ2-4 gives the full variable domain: SQTIHQWPATLVQPVGSPLSLECTVEGTSNPNLYWYRQAAGRGLQLLFYSVGIGQISSEVPQNLSASRPQDRQFILSSKKLLLSDSGFYLCAWSTISTGIQNIQYFGAGTRLSVL.

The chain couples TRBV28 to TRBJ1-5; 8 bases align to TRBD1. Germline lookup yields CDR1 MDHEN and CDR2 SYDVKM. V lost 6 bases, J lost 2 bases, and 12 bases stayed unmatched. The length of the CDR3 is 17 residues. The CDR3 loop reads CASSPATGAYRNQPQHF. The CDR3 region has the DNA TGTGCCAGCAGCCCAGCGACAGGGGCCTATCGCAATCAGCCCCAGCATTTT.

The CDR3 loop is CASSRDFRWGVGQETQYF. The CDR3 nucleotides read TGTGCCAGCAGCCGTGACTTCAGGTGGGGAGTAGGGCAAGAGACCCAGTACTTC. The rearrangement uses TRBV14 and TRBJ2-5; maybe TRBD2 (5 bases). CDR3 length: 18 residues. V was pared by 4 bases and J by 2 bases, with 23 bases between. Germline CDR1 and CDR2: SGHDN and FVKESK.

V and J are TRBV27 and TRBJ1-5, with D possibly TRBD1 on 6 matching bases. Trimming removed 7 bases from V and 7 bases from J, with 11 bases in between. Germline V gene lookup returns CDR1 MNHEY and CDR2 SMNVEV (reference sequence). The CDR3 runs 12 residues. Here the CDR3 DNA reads TGTGCCAGCAATAAACAGGGCCAGCCCCAGCATTTT. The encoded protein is CASNKQGQPQHF.

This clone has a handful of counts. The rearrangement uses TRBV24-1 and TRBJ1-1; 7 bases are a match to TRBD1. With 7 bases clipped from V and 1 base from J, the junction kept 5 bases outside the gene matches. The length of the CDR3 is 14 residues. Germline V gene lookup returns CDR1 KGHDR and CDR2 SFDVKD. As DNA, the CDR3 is TGTGCCACCAGCTACCGGGACAGGAACACTGAAGCTTTCTTT. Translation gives CATSYRDRNTEAFF.

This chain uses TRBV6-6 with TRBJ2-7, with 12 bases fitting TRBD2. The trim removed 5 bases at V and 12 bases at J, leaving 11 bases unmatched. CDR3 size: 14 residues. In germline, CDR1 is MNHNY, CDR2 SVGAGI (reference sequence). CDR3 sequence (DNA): TGTGCCAGCAGTAATCGACTAGCGGGAGTAATTCCGTACTTC. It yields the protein CASSNRLAGVIPYF.

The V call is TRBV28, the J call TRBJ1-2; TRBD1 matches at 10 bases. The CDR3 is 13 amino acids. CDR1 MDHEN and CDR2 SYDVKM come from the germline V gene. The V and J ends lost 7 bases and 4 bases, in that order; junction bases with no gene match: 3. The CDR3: CASTRDRGYGYTF. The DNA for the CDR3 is TGTGCCAGCACTAGGGACAGGGGCTATGGCTACACCTTC.

The CDR3: CASTPTRDRDYGYTF. The CDR3, as DNA: TGTGCCAGCACTCCCACCCGGGACAGGGACTATGGCTACACCTTC. J is TRBJ1-2 and V is TRBV2; 9 bases are shared with TRBD1. Germline CDR1 SNHLY, CDR2 FYNNEI. The CDR3 sequence is 15 residues long. The junction had 9 bases not matched to a gene; V was cut back by 7 bases and J by 3 bases.

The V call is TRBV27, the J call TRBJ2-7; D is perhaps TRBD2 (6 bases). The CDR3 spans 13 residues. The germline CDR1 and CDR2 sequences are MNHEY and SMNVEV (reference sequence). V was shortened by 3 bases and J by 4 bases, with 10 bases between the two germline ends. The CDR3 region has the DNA TGTGCCAGCAGTTTTTCCGGGGGTTACGAGCAGTACTTC. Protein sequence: CASSFSGGYEQYF.

The CDR3: CATSSLGQGATYEQYF. The CDR3 DNA follows: TGTGCCACCAGTAGCTTGGGCCAGGGGGCGACCTACGAGCAGTACTTC. This chain links TRBV24-1 with TRBJ2-7; 8 bases are a match to TRBD1. The CDR3 loop spans 16 amino acids. The trim removed 6 bases at V and 2 bases at J, leaving 11 bases unmatched. Germline lookup yields CDR1 KGHDR and CDR2 SFDVKD.

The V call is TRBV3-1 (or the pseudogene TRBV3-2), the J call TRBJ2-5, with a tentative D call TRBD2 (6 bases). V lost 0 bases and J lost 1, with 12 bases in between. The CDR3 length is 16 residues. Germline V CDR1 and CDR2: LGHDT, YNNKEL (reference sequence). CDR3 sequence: CASSQDRGRIQETQYF. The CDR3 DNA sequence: TGTGCCAGCAGCCAAGATCGGGGGAGAATCCAAGAGACCCAGTACTTC.

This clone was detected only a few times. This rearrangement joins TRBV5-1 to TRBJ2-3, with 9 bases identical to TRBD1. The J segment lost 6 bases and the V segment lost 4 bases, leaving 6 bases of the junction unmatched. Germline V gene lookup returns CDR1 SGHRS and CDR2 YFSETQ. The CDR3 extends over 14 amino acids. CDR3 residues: CASSQQGARDTQYF. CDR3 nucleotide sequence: TGCGCCAGCAGCCAACAGGGGGCTAGGGATACGCAGTATTTT.

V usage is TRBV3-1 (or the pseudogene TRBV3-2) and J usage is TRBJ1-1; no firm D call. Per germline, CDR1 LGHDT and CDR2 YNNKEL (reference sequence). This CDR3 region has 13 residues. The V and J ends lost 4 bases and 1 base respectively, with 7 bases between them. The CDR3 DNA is TGTGCCAGCAGCCCCCCGGGGAACACTGAAGCTTTCTTT. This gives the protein CASSPPGNTEAFF.